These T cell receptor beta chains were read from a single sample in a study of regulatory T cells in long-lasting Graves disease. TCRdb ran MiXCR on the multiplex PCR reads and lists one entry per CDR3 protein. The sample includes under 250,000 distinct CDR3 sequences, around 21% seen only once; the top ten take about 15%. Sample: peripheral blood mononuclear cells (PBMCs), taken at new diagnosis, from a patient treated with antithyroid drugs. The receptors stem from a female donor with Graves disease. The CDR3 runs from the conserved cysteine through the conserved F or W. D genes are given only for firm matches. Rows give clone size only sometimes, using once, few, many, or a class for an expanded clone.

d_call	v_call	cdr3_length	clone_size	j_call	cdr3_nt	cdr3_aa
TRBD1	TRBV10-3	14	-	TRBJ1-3	TGTGCCACAGGACAGGGGGCGGCTGGAAACACCATATATTTT	CATGQGAAGNTIYF
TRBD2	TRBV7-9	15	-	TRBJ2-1	TGTGCCAGCAGCTTAGTAGCGGGACTTTACAATGAGCAGTTCTTC	CASSLVAGLYNEQFF
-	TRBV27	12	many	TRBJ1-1	TGTGCCAGCAGTTACCCCGGGAGGAGAGCTTTCTTT	CASSYPGRRAFF
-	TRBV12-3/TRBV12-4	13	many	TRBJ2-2	TGTGCCAGCAGTTTAGCAAAAACCGGGGAGCTGTTTTTT	CASSLAKTGELFF
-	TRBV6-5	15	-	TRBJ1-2	TGTGCCAGCAGTTACTCGGGCAGGGGTCCCCATGGCTACACCTTC	CASSYSGRGPHGYTF
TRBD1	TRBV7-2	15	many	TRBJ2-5	TGTGCCAGCAGCTTAGAGACAGGGTCACAAGAGACCCAGTACTTC	CASSLETGSQETQYF
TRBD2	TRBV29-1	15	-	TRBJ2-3	TGCAGCGTTGAGGGACTAGCGGGGGGGACAGATACGCAGTATTTT	CSVEGLAGGTDTQYF
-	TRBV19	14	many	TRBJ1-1	TGTGCCAGTAGTATTGGGGTTGGGAACACTGAAGCTTTCTTT	CASSIGVGNTEAFF
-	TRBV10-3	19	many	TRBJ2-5	TGTGCCATCAGTGCCCGACAGGGTATGCGGGATCCTAGTCAAGAGACCCAGTACTTC	CAISARQGMRDPSQETQYF
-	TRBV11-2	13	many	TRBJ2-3	TGTGCCAGCAGCCGGACTATCACAGATACGCAGTATTTT	CASSRTITDTQYF
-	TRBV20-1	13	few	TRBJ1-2	TGCAGTGCTAGTTTGGGACTGGCCTATGGCTACACCTTC	CSASLGLAYGYTF
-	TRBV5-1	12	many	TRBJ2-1	TGCGCCAGCAGCTACGATCGGGATGAGCAGTTCTTC	CASSYDRDEQFF
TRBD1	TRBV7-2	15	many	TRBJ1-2	TGTGCCAGCAGCTCCAAAGGGGGGACAGGAAGAGGCTACACCTTC	CASSSKGGTGRGYTF
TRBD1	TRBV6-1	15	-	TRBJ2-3	TGTGCCAGCAGTACCGGGACAGGGGCTGGAGATACGCAGTATTTT	CASSTGTGAGDTQYF
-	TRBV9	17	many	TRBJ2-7	TGTGCCAGCAGCCCACGACAATCGGCACTGGGGGCGGGGGAGCAGTACTTC	CASSPRQSALGAGEQYF
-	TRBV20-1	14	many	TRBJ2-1	TGCAGTGCCCGACTTCCAAGCTCCTACAATGAGCAGTTCTTC	CSARLPSSYNEQFF
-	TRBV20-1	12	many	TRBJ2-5	TGCAGTGCTAGAGAGATGAAAGAGACCCAGTACTTC	CSAREMKETQYF
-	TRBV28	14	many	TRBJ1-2	TGTGCCAGCAATCAGTACGGGGCTAACTATGGCTACACCTTC	CASNQYGANYGYTF
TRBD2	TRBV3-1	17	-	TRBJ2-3	TGTGCCAGCAGCCGGGGTCTAGCGGGGGGACCCACAGATACGCAGTATTTT	CASSRGLAGGPTDTQYF
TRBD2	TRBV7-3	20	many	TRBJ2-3	TGTGCCAGCAGCTTAAAGGTTAGCGGGGATACATCTAGTGGCACAGATACGCAGTATTTT	CASSLKVSGDTSSGTDTQYF
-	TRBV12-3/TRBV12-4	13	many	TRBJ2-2	TGTGCCAGCAGGCGGGACAGCACCGGGGAGCTGTTTTTT	CASRRDSTGELFF
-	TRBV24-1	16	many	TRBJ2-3	TGTGCCACCAGTGACCGCCGGGGAGGATCCACAGATACGCAGTATTTT	CATSDRRGGSTDTQYF
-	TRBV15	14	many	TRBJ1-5	TGTGCCACCAGCGCCGGGTTTAGCAATCAGCCCCAGCATTTT	CATSAGFSNQPQHF
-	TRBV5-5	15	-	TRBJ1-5	TGTGCCAGCAGCTTTACCCGACAGCAGAATCGGCCCCAGCATTTT	CASSFTRQQNRPQHF
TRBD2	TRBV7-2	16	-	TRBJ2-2	TGCGCCAGCAGCCGAGCCGGACTAGGGAACACCGGAAAGCTGTTTTTT	CASSRAGLGNTGKLFF
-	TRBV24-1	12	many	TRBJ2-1	TGTGCCACCAGTGACTTCAACAATGAGCAGTTCTTC	CATSDFNNEQFF
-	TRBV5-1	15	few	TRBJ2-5	TGCGCCAGCAGCTTGGAGAGGGTTTCTAAAGAGACCCAGTACTTC	CASSLERVSKETQYF
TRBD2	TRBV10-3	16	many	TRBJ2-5	TGTGCCATCAGTGAGATCGCTAGCGGGGGAAAGGAGACCCAGTACTTC	CAISEIASGGKETQYF
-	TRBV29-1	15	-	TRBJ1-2	TGCAGCGTTGTGTCCAACCCCTCGGCTTTGGTGGGCTACACCTTC	CSVVSNPSALVGYTF
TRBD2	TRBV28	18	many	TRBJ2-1	TGTGCCAGCAGTTCCCCTCCCTCTCTAGCGGGGGGGCGCAATGAGCAGTTCTTC	CASSSPPSLAGGRNEQFF
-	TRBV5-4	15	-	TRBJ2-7	TGTGCCAGCAGCTTGCCTCCCGGGCAGGGCTACGAGCAGTACTTC	CASSLPPGQGYEQYF
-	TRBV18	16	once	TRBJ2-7	TGTGCCAGCTCACAAGGGAACTCGGGACCGCTACACGAGCAGTACTTC	CASSQGNSGPLHEQYF
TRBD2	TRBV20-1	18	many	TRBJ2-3	TGCAGTGCTAGCACCCTAGCGGGAGACTTGTCGGGCACAGATACGCAGTATTTT	CSASTLAGDLSGTDTQYF
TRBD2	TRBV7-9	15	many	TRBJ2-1	TGTGCCAGCAGCTTACTAGCGGGGCCCCACAATGAGCAGTTCTTC	CASSLLAGPHNEQFF
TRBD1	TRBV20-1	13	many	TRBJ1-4	TGCAGTGCTAGATGGGACAGGGCGGAAAAACTGTTTTTT	CSARWDRAEKLFF
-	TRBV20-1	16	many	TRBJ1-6	TGCAGTGCTAGAGATGTCCTCCAACTGGCCAAATCACCCCTCCACTTT	CSARDVLQLAKSPLHF
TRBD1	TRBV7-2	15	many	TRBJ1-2	TGTGCCAGCAGCATCGACAGGGGGTCTTCCTATGGCTACACCTTC	CASSIDRGSSYGYTF
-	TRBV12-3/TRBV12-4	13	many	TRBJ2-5	TGTGCCAGCAGGTTCAGTTCGGTGGAGACCCAGTACTTC	CASRFSSVETQYF
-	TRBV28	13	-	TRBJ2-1	TGTGCCAGCAGTTTTGAAGGGCAGGATGAGCAGTTCTTC	CASSFEGQDEQFF
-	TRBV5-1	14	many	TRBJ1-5	TGCGCCAGCAGCCCCGCTCCAGGCGATCAGCCCCAGCATTTT	CASSPAPGDQPQHF
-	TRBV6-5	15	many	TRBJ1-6	TGTGCCAGCAGTTACGGTGGGGAGTATAATTCACCCCTCCACTTT	CASSYGGEYNSPLHF
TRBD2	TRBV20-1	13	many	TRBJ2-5	TGCAGTCGGGGACTAGCGAAGGACGAGACCCAGTACTTC	CSRGLAKDETQYF
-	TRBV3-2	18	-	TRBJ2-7	TGTGCCAGCAGCCAAGGCCAGCGTCCTCAGGGGTGCTCCTACGAGCAGTACTTC	CASSQGQRPQGCSYEQYF
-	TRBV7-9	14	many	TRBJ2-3	TGTGCCAGCAGCCAGAGCGGGAGCACAGATACGCAGTATTTT	CASSQSGSTDTQYF
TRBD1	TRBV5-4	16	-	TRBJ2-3	TGTGCCAGCAGCCGGGGGGACAGGGGAGGGCCAGATGCGCAGTATTTT	CASSRGDRGGPDAQYF
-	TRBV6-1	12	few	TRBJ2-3	TGTGCCAGCTGGGCGGGCACAGATACGCAGTATTTT	CASWAGTDTQYF
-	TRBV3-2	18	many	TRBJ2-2	TGTGCCAGCAGCCGCAACCCGGAGCTCACAGAACACACCGGGGAGCTGTTTTTT	CASSRNPELTEHTGELFF
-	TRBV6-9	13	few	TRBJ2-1	TGCGCCAGCAGTTTCTCCCCAGGGTACAGGGCAGTCTTC	CASSFSPGYRAVF
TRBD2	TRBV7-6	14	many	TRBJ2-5	TGTGCCAGCAGCTCCAGGACTAGCCACGAGACCCAGTACTTC	CASSSRTSHETQYF
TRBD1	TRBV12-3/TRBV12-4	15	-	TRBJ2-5	TGTGCCAGCAGCGACCGGGACAGGGAGCAAGAGACCCAGTACTTC	CASSDRDREQETQYF
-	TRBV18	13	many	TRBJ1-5	TGTGCCAGCTCACCGACGGACTTATGGCCCCAGCATTTT	CASSPTDLWPQHF